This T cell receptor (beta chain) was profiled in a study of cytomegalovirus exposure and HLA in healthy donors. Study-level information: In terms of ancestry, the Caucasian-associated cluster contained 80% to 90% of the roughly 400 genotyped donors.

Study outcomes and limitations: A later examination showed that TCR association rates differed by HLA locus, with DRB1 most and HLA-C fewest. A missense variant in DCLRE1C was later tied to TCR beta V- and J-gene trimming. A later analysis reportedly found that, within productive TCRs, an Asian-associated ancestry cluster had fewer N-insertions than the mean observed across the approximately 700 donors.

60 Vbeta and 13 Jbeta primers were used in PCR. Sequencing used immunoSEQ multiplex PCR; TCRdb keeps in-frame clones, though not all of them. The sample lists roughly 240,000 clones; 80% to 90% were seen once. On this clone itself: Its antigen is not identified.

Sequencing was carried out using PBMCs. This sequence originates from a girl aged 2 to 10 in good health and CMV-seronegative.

The CDR3 sequence is CASGMGLGGGDYGYTF. Here the CDR3 DNA reads TGTGCCAGCGGGATGGGCCTTGGAGGGGGCGACTATGGCTACACCTTC. This sequence joins TRBV2 and TRBJ1-2; the match to TRBD1 covers 7 bases. The CDR3 contains 16 residues. The V gene end was trimmed by 8 bases and the J gene end by 3 bases; junction bases not matched to a gene: 15. The germline CDR1 and CDR2 sequences are SNHLY and FYNNEI.